This T cell receptor beta chain was captured by sequencing in a study of blood T cell repertoires in COVID-19. Overall study: Samples representing acute and convalescent COVID-19 were sourced from the United States, Italy and Spain.

Germline V gene data show CDR1 as SGDLS and CDR2 as YYNGEE. V was clipped by 4 bases and J by 2 bases; unmatched bases: 10. The CDR3 covers 18 residues. Repertoires were generated with immunoSEQ multiplex PCR, while TCRdb's copy carries only in-frame clones and drops some. This table has roughly 180,000 clones, roughly 80% appearing once. The sample consisted of PBMCs or T cells enriched from blood (not recorded which). This sequence was found in a woman between 40 and 50 years old with acute COVID-19. The V gene is TRBV9, the J gene TRBJ2-6; 9 nucleotides agree with TRBD2. CDR3 loop: CASSHVGAGGAGANVLTF. CDR3 in DNA: TGTGCCAGCAGCCACGTGGGAGCGGGAGGTGCTGGGGCCAACGTCCTGACTTTC.